This T cell receptor beta chain was profiled in a study of OX40 agonist ivuxolimab in advanced cancers. Study-wide findings and caveats: Clones of CD4+ and CD8+ blood T cells grew by week 6 at doses of 0.1 to 3.0 mg/kg.

The J segment lost 0 bases and the V segment lost 3 bases, leaving 4 bases of the junction unmatched. This CDR3 is 15 amino acids long. Germline values: CDR1 SGDLS, CDR2 YYNGEE. This clone was detected only a few times. The antigen is undetermined. Using immunoSEQ multiplex PCR, the repertoire was profiled, and TCRdb retains in-frame clones only, with some absent. Among about 36,000 clones listed, approximately 78% were seen once. The chain has TRBV9 and TRBJ1-1, with 8 bases fitting TRBD1. This clonotype was sampled from an adult with an advanced solid tumor such as melanoma, head and neck, liver or kidney cancer. The input for sequencing was CD4+ or CD8+ T cells sorted from blood, taken in a trial of the OX40 agonist ivuxolimab. The CDR3 here is CASSGGTGLNTEAFF. The CDR3 DNA is TGTGCCAGCAGCGGAGGGACAGGCCTGAACACTGAAGCTTTCTTT.